This TCR beta chain came from a study of human T cells and chemical hapten exposure (dated by TCRdb to the early 2020s). About the investigation overall: For sensitization, 2% DPC in acetone was applied to a roughly 2 cm by roughly 2 cm area of upper inner arm skin. Throughout the study period of roughly five months, patients also received therapeutic DPC doses to the scalp every week. Patch tests used Finn chambers with 0.01% DPC on the upper back, scored after 6 days by International Contact Dermatitis Research Group standards. The mostly female patient cohort included alopecia areata with under or over 50% scalp involvement, alopecia totalis and alopecia universalis. The libraries were sequenced as a pool, and the TCR yield per sample differed mostly because of small variations in library volumes within the pool. In alopecia patients, the study followed how the peripheral blood TCR repertoire changed in vivo over primary and secondary sensitization to diphenylcyclopropenone (DPC), a hapten. Blood was sampled from patients pre-sensitization (week 0) and at 2, 6 and about 24 weeks after DPC sensitization. For TCR sequencing, blood came from about 28 alopecia patients at anywhere from one to four time points (pre-sensitization, 2, 6 and 24 weeks). What the authors observed across the whole study: No change with DPC sensitization was found in the number of TCRs above 1 in 1000 frequency, and no evidence of global repertoire structure alterations was found. Alopecia, a presumed autoimmune disease, was present in all patients, so the immune response of the patients might differ from that of healthy individuals. A positive correlation was found between the number of PT1 expanded TCRs and patch test score, with significance reached at thresholds 8, 16 and 32 but not 4. After repeated subsampling, the strength of the expansion versus patch-test correlation and the threshold at which it became significant changed. Significantly more large CDR3 similarity clusters were formed by expanded TCRs than by pre-sensitization or healthy control sets, consistent with antigen-driven responses.

The time point label, read with the paper, signifies: patch test 2, 6 weeks after DPC sensitization. The treatment or condition label, read with the paper, signifies: therapeutic diphenylcyclopropenone sensitization with weekly scalp DPC. At every patch-test visit, the blood draw took place before the patch test was put on. Patients were eligible if aged 18 to 70, diagnosed with alopecia and judged suitable for DPC therapy, and pregnant patients were excluded. Total RNA was extracted from unfractionated whole blood that had been collected in Tempus Blood RNA tubes. With respect to this clonotype: No cognate antigen has been identified for it. No base-level quality is on record; no much larger clone is a single base apart.

Here V drops 3 bases and J drops 4 bases, and the junction holds 12 bases not matched to any gene. CDR1 DFQATT and CDR2 SNEGSKA were looked up in the germline V gene (reference sequence). The CDR3 runs 17 amino acids, cysteine and phenylalanine included. Left in the record is the CDR3 DNA by itself, 51 bases read in frame from the first base. The method was RACE. The instrument was a NextSeq 500. Library preparation attached unique molecular identifiers to individual cDNA molecules for quantitative, reproducible TCR counting. Each blood RNA sample was used to sequence both TCR alpha and TCR beta chains. The authors processed their data as follows. Samples had a median of roughly 99,000 TCRs, with a range from about 23,224 to 690,600. V, J and CDR3 annotation of the TCR reads was carried out using the Decombinator software suite. For PS versus PT1 abundance plots, all samples were subsampled to the same number of TCRs (28,000). TCRs were defined as expanded if absent before sensitization and observed at least eight times at the 2-week time point. In TCRdb, the public reads were trimmed at Q25 with fastp and aligned with MiXCR, with productive beta chains retained. For every CDR3 protein sequence, its rows merge into one entry that carries the most common genes and DNA. Clone size and V and J calls follow TCRdb, not the original study. This sample comprises roughly 150,000 distinct CDR3 sequences, about 10% of them detected only once. The ten largest clones capture about 1.4% of the sample.

Recombination connected TRBV20-1 to TRBJ2-1; TRBD2 matches 10 bases in the middle. This specimen was whole blood, taken in connection with sensitization to the hapten diphenylcyclopropenone (DPC). This TCR was sampled from a woman aged 50 to 60 with alopecia areata. Some clones in this sample may be carry-over from other donors' samples. CDR3 protein: CSARGAGGPSIYNEQFF. The DNA reads TGCAGTGCTAGGGGAGCGGGAGGGCCAAGTATTTACAATGAGCAGTTCTTC.